What follows are 18 T cell receptor beta chains derived from one specimen sequenced in a study of tumor-infiltrating lymphocytes in primary liver carcinoma. Germline DNA was also extracted, and blood RNA derived from unsorted whole blood. Constant-region priming of 500 ng total RNA yielded TCR beta cDNA. Sequencing libraries for TCR beta derived from three nested multiplex PCR rounds that used slightly modified ARM-PCR. PCR rounds one and two used TRBV1-TRBV30 forward primers with a C-beta reverse primer for 10 cycles each. TCRdb reprocessed the multiplex PCR reads with MiXCR, giving one entry per CDR3 protein. The sample yields about 320,000 distinct CDR3 sequences, almost 60% seen once. The sequenced sample consisted of peripheral blood. These receptor sequences come from a woman in her twenties or thirties with primary liver carcinoma and hepatitis B virus infection.

This clonotype was detected only once. As the CDR3 is not closed by the conserved phenylalanine or tryptophan, this likely results from a read error. This chain links TRBV29-1 with TRBJ1-1; D unresolved. CDR1 and CDR2 (germline): SQVTM, ANQGSEA. CDR3 size: 13 residues. CDR3 nucleotides: TGCAGCGTTAAACCTCATTCGAACGCTGAAGCTTTCTTA. It translates to CSVKPHSNAEAFL.

This clonotype was picked up a small number of times. This chain joins TRBV24-1 and TRBJ2-1; D might be TRBD2 (5 bases). V dropped 3 bases and J dropped 6 bases, with 20 bases sitting between them. This CDR3 comprises 17 residues. The V gene's germline CDR1 is KGHDR and CDR2 SFDVKD. CDR3 sequence: CATSDNGVSSNFNEQFF. Here the CDR3 DNA reads TGTGCCACCAGTGATAACGGGGTCTCATCTAACTTCAATGAGCAGTTCTTC.

Regarding this clonotype: At one of its ends the junction is not consistent with the germline gene, which may arise from a read error. This chain uses TRBV11-1 with TRBJ2-5, with TRBD2 as a possible D gene (5 bases). CDR1 is SGHAT and CDR2 is FQDESV in the germline V gene (reference sequence). The CDR3 covers 12 residues. The CDR3: CASIVKGESQYF. As DNA, the CDR3 is TGTGCCAGCATCGTGAAGGGAGAGAGCCAGTACTTC. The whole variable domain, filled in from reference TRBV11-1 and TRBJ2-5, reads EAEVAQSPRYKITEKSQAVAFWCDPISGHATLYWYRQILGQGPELLVQFQDESVVDDSQLPKDRFSAERLKGVDSTLKIQPAELGDSAMYLCASIVKGESQYFGPGTRLLVL.

As for this clonotype: This could be a read error, since a much larger clone is one nucleotide away. V usage is TRBV6-5 and J usage is TRBJ2-1; a weak D match, TRBD1 (5 bases). Trimming pared 6 bases from V and 12 bases from J, leaving 18 bases between. Germline-derived CDR1 and CDR2 are MNHEY and SVGAGI. This CDR3 comprises 13 residues. This CDR3 reads CASSRRRDGWQFF. In nucleotides, the CDR3 is TGTGCCAGCAGCCGCCGCAGGGATGGGTGGCAGTTCTTC.

The sample holds many counts of this clonotype. This chain's CDR3 is CASSLSKRLAAPYEQYF. CDR3 nucleotide sequence: TGTGCCAGCAGCTTATCTAAGAGACTAGCGGCACCCTACGAGCAGTACTTC. The gene calls are TRBV11-2 and TRBJ2-7, with 9 bases aligning to TRBD2. Trimming removed 2 bases from V and 2 bases from J; junction bases left unmatched: 10. Germline V gives CDR1 SGHAT, CDR2 FQNNGV. CDR3 length: 17 amino acids.

The sample holds one count of this clonotype. A read error may be the cause here, since a much bigger clone is one base away. V and J are TRBV4-1 and TRBJ1-2; TRBD1 agrees at 10 bases. Germline lookup yields CDR1 MGHRA and CDR2 YSYEKL. This CDR3 region has 14 residues. This CDR3 is CVSSPTGGPAGYTF. The DNA of the CDR3 is TGCGTCAGCAGCCCGACAGGGGGCCCTGCTGGCTACACCTTC.

This clonotype has ten or more counts. The chain joins TRBV4-3 to TRBJ2-4; the D gene is possibly TRBD1 (6 bases). The CDR3 loop spans 16 amino acids. CDR1 LGHNA and CDR2 YSLEER come from the germline V gene. Trimming stripped 0 bases from V and 6 bases from J, with 15 bases between. CDR3 DNA sequence: TGCGCCAGCAGCCAAGAAGAGGGCAGGGGCCCAAACATTCAGTACTTC. This sequence encodes CASSQEEGRGPNIQYF.

Comments on this clonotype: It may be a read error: a sequence one base away is much more abundant. The gene calls are TRBV29-1 and TRBJ2-7, with D unclear. V gave up 8 bases and J gave up 4 bases, with 12 bases separating them. Germline V gene sequence: CDR1 SQVTM, CDR2 ANQGSEA. The CDR3 is 11 residues long. This CDR3 is CSIVGIYEQYF. CDR3 DNA: TGCAGCATTGTAGGGATATACGAGCAGTACTTC.

A note on this clonotype: A much larger clonotype is one base distant, so this may be a read error. This sequence joins TRBV29-1 and TRBJ2-5; D is unresolved. Germline loops: CDR1 SQVTM, CDR2 ANQGSEA. The CDR3 extends over 12 amino acids. Trimming cost V 5 bases and J 3 bases, with 10 bases left between them. The CDR3 loop reads CSVLGNEETQYF. The CDR3 nucleotides read TGCAGCGTTCTAGGGAATGAAGAGACCCAGTACTTC.

For this clonotype: At one of its ends the junction is not consistent with the germline gene, which may arise from a read error. The chain couples TRBV6-5 to TRBJ2-1, with TRBD2 identical over 13 bases. The CDR3 extends over 17 amino acids. The germline V gene has CDR1 MNHEY and CDR2 SVGAGI. Here the CDR3 reads CASSRTSGRFTYIEQFF. CDR3 DNA: TGTGCCAGCAGTCGGACTAGCGGGAGATTCACCTACATTGAGCAGTTCTTC.

This clonotype came up a few times. The V and J genes are TRBV28 and TRBJ2-3; 7 nucleotides line up with TRBD2. Trimming at V came to 9 bases and at J to 6 bases, leaving 15 bases not matched to a gene. Germline V gives CDR1 MDHEN, CDR2 SYDVKM. The CDR3 runs to 15 residues. The CDR3 loop reads CASYRSRGGADTQYF. CDR3 DNA sequence: TGTGCCAGTTACCGATCCCGGGGAGGGGCGGATACGCAGTATTTT. The full variable domain, in which reference TRBV28 and TRBJ2-3 provide the parts outside the CDR3, is DVKVTQSSRYLVKRTGEKVFLECVQDMDHENMFWYRQDPGLGLRLIYFSYDVKMKEKGDIPEGYSVSREKKERFSLILESASTNQTSMYLCASYRSRGGADTQYFGPGTRLTVL.

A single count supports this clonotype. This clone may be a read error of a much larger clone one base away. V usage is TRBV6-6 and J usage is TRBJ1-1; TRBD1 matches 7 bases. The germline V gene encodes CDR1 MNHNY and CDR2 SVGAGI (reference sequence). V dropped 6 bases and J dropped 0; count of bases not matched to a gene: 4. CDR3 size: 14 residues. As DNA, the CDR3 is TGTGCCAGCAGATCGGACAGGCTGAACACTGAAGCTTTCTTT. It specifies CASRSDRLNTEAFF.

In its sample, this clonotype was seen many times. The chain combines TRBV29-1 with TRBJ2-1; D is ambiguous. This CDR3 is built from 10 residues. The V and J ends lost 8 bases and 8 bases respectively, with 10 bases between them. CDR1 is SQVTM and CDR2 is ANQGSEA in the germline V gene. This CDR3 reads CSSLQDEQFF. CDR3 nucleotide sequence: TGCAGCTCACTCCAGGATGAGCAGTTCTTC.

On this clonotype itself: A read error may produce the germline difference seen at one junction end. The chain couples TRBV6-2 or TRBV6-3 to TRBJ2-2; D remains ambiguous. The CDR3 runs 11 residues. The V gene's germline CDR1 is MNHEY and CDR2 SVGEGT. In DNA form, the CDR3 reads TGTGCCAGCAGTTACACCGTGGAGCTGTTTTTT. Translating it yields CASSYTVELFF.

Comment on this clonotype: One end of the junction does not line up with germline, which may come from a read error. The chain links TRBV6-5 to TRBJ2-3; D is perhaps TRBD2 (7 bases). The CDR3 length is 15 residues. Per germline, CDR1 MNHEY and CDR2 SVGAGI. CDR3 DNA: TGTGTCAGCAGACGGGGGGCTACTCCAACAGATACGCAGTATTTT. Residues: CVSRRGATPTDTQYF.

Notes on this clonotype: Compared with germline, one end of the junction differs, possibly owing to a read error. The chain joins TRBV12-3 or TRBV12-4 to TRBJ2-1, with 8 bases that match TRBD1. CDR3 size: 16 residues. The CDR3 sequence is CVSSLVRTGPDNEEFF. The DNA of the CDR3 is TGTGTCAGCAGTTTAGTTCGGACAGGGCCCGACAATGAGGAGTTCTTC.

This clonotype showed up just once. At one end the junction does not follow the germline gene, possibly because of a read error. The V gene is TRBV11-2, the J gene TRBJ2-7; 7 bases are a match to TRBD1. Germline-derived CDR1 and CDR2 are SGHAT and FQNNGV. CDR3 length: 13 residues. The CDR3: CASSLPGTVQINF. CDR3 coding DNA: TGTGCCAGCAGCCTCCCTGGGACAGTCCAGATAAACTTC.

This clonotype was picked up a small number of times. This may be a read error: a much more frequent sequence differs by one nucleotide. The DNA of the CDR3 is TGCAGCGCCTCCGGACAGGGCGGAACTGAAACTTTCTTT. As protein: CSASGQGGTETFF. The chain employs TRBV29-1 and TRBJ1-1; TRBD1 matches at 8 bases. The CDR3 extends over 13 amino acids. The germline V gene has CDR1 SQVTM and CDR2 ANQGSEA.